These 21 T cell receptor beta chains were all obtained from the same sample, sequenced in a study of blood T cell repertoires in COVID-19. The data were produced by immunoSEQ multiplex PCR, yet TCRdb's version contains in-frame clones alone and is incomplete. In the table there are almost 30,000 clones, about two thirds of which are singletons. Sequencing input: peripheral blood. The receptors were gathered from a human donor in a cohort sampled during active COVID-19.

The gene calls are TRBV19 and TRBJ1-1; possibly TRBD1 for D (6 bases). The CDR3 length is 17 residues. V shed 5 bases and J shed 0 bases, with 19 bases lying between them. The germline V gene has CDR1 LNHDA and CDR2 SQIVND (reference sequence). The CDR3 DNA follows: TGTGCCAGTAGTTCCCCCTTGGCAGGGGTGGTGAACACTGAAGCTTTCTTT. This codes for CASSSPLAGVVNTEAFF.

The table lists this clone with a few counts. The chain couples TRBV11-3 to TRBJ1-1; possibly TRBD1 for D (6 bases). V dropped 3 bases and J dropped 4 bases, with 9 bases sitting between them. Germline assignment: CDR1 SGHNT and CDR2 YENEEA. This CDR3 comprises 13 residues. CDR3 in DNA: TGTGCCAGCAGCTTTACAGGGAGCACTGAAGCTTTCTTT. It yields the protein CASSFTGSTEAFF.

The chain joins TRBV6-5 to TRBJ2-5, with D possibly being TRBD1 (5 bases). Germline V lookup: CDR1 MNHEY, CDR2 SVGAGI. The length of the CDR3 is 12 residues. V shed 6 bases and J shed 5 bases, with 10 bases lying between them. CDR3 in DNA: TGTGCCAGCAGGGGGCAAGCGGAGACCCAGTACTTC. Encoded protein: CASRGQAETQYF.

The V and J genes are TRBV2 and TRBJ1-5, with a weak D call TRBD1 (5 bases). The CDR3 has 15 amino acids. Trimming took off 7 bases at V and 0 bases at J, with 13 bases between the two ends. The germline gives CDR1 SNHLY, CDR2 FYNNEI. Here the CDR3 reads CASIQDMDSNQPQHF. The CDR3 DNA follows: TGTGCCAGCATCCAGGACATGGATAGCAATCAGCCCCAGCATTTT.

J is TRBJ2-1 and V is TRBV10-3; TRBD2 might be the D (5 bases). Trimming removed 2 bases at V and 9 bases at J, with 17 bases between. Germline CDR1 is ENHRY and CDR2 is SYGVKD. The CDR3 contains 15 residues. CDR3: CAISELSTRAGEQFF. The CDR3 region has the DNA TGTGCCATCAGTGAGCTGTCGACAAGGGCGGGTGAGCAGTTCTTC.

The V call is TRBV5-1, the J call TRBJ2-2, with TRBD2 identical over 7 bases. The V gene end was trimmed by 4 bases and the J gene end by 8 bases; junction bases not matched to a gene: 11. Germline CDR1 is SGHRS and CDR2 is YFSETQ. This CDR3 region has 15 residues. In nucleotides, the CDR3 is TGCGCCAGCAGCGAGTGGGCGGGAGAAGCGGGGGAGCTGTTTTTT. Protein sequence: CASSEWAGEAGELFF.

V usage is TRBV4-1 and J usage is TRBJ2-1, with no clear D. In germline, CDR1 is MGHRA, CDR2 YSYEKL. V lost 1 base, J lost 9 bases, and 13 bases lay in between. This CDR3 is built from 14 residues. Here the CDR3 DNA reads TGCGCCAGCAGCCAAGCGCGAGGTATCGCTGAGCAGTTCTTC. Translating gives CASSQARGIAEQFF.

The chain links TRBV7-9 to TRBJ1-5; TRBD1 agrees at 7 bases. The trim removed 4 bases at V and 4 bases at J, leaving 4 bases unmatched. CDR3 length: 14 residues. Germline loops: CDR1 SEHNR, CDR2 FQNEAQ (reference sequence). The CDR3 is CASSSGTENQPQHF. CDR3 coding DNA: TGTGCCAGCAGCTCGGGGACAGAAAATCAGCCCCAGCATTTT.

The chain links TRBV4-3 to TRBJ1-2, with D possibly being TRBD1 (5 bases). From germline, CDR1 is LGHNA and CDR2 YSLEER. CDR3 length: 16 residues. V shed 0 bases and J shed 8 bases, with 19 bases lying between them. The CDR3 DNA sequence: TGCGCCAGCAGCCAAGATTCGGGCAGGGCCGCTGGCGGCTACACCTTC. This sequence encodes CASSQDSGRAAGGYTF.

The rearrangement uses TRBV19 and TRBJ2-2; TRBD1 agrees at 9 bases. V shed 4 bases, J shed 7 bases, and the junction held 13 bases outside the gene matches. CDR1 is LNHDA and CDR2 is SQIVND in the germline V gene (reference sequence). This CDR3 has 17 amino acids. The CDR3, as DNA: TGTGCCAGTAGTACCATACAGGGGGCGAAGGAAGGCGGGGAGCTGTTTTTT. Protein product: CASSTIQGAKEGGELFF.

This chain links TRBV28 with TRBJ2-1; 11 bases align to TRBD2. Germline loops: CDR1 MDHEN, CDR2 SYDVKM. This CDR3 region has 14 residues. J lost 7 bases, V lost 8 bases, and 7 bases had no gene match. The CDR3 is CASVAGGPENEQFF. The CDR3 DNA is TGTGCCAGCGTAGCGGGAGGGCCGGAAAATGAGCAGTTCTTC.

This chain joins TRBV28 and TRBJ1-2, with 8 bases that match TRBD1. There are 15 residues in the CDR3. V dropped 5 bases and J dropped 4; count of bases not matched to a gene: 9. The germline V gene encodes CDR1 MDHEN and CDR2 SYDVKM. The CDR3 nucleotides are TGTGCCAGCAGTCCAATTCAGGGGGCCGGCTATGGCTACACCTTC. Translated, it gives CASSPIQGAGYGYTF.

The CDR3 DNA reads as TGTGCCAGCAGGGCTGCAACTAATGAAAAACTGTTTTTT. Amino acid sequence: CASRAATNEKLFF. The chain employs TRBV6-5 and TRBJ1-4; D is undetermined. The CDR3 totals 13 residues. V lost 6 bases and J 0 bases, leaving 5 bases between the germline ends. The germline V gene encodes CDR1 MNHEY and CDR2 SVGAGI.

V usage is TRBV14 and J usage is TRBJ1-1; D possibly corresponds to TRBD1 (6 bases). V was shortened by 1 base and J by 5 bases, with 20 bases between the two germline ends. Germline values: CDR1 SGHDN, CDR2 FVKESK. The CDR3 has 17 amino acids. The CDR3 protein is CASSQAGVWVGRTEAFF. In nucleotides, the CDR3 is TGTGCCAGCAGCCAAGCAGGGGTCTGGGTAGGACGTACTGAAGCTTTCTTT.

The V gene is TRBV23-1, the J gene TRBJ2-2, with D possibly TRBD1 on 6 matching bases. Being an ORF, TRBV23-1 has a function that is uncertain. The CDR3 spans 16 residues. The ends were cut back, 7 bases at V and 0 bases at J, with 15 bases in the middle. CDR3 nucleotides: TGCGCCAGCAAGTCCGGGACAAGATCGAACACCGGGGAGCTGTTTTTT. It specifies CASKSGTRSNTGELFF.

The CDR3 protein is CASSRDRGGTEAFF. CDR3 in DNA: TGTGCCAGCTCAAGGGACAGGGGAGGCACTGAAGCTTTCTTT. This chain links TRBV18 with TRBJ1-1, with 10 bases lining up with TRBD1. The germline gives CDR1 KGHSH, CDR2 LQKENI. Trimming at V came to 5 bases and at J to 4 bases, leaving 4 bases not matched to a gene. The CDR3 runs 14 residues.

This clone showed up just a few times. The chain is built from TRBV2 and TRBJ1-2, with D tentatively TRBD1 (5 bases). CDR3 length equals 13 residues. The germline V and J ends were trimmed by 7 bases and 5 bases, with 14 bases remaining between them. CDR1 is SNHLY and CDR2 is FYNNEI in the germline V gene. This chain's CDR3 is CASNGDSLYGYTF. For the CDR3, the DNA is TGTGCCAGCAATGGAGACAGCCTTTATGGCTACACCTTC.

The rearrangement uses TRBV19 and TRBJ1-5, with TRBD1 identical over 7 bases. J lost 2 bases, V lost 3 bases, and 7 bases had no gene match. Germline V gene lookup returns CDR1 LNHDA and CDR2 SQIVND (reference sequence). CDR3 length: 16 residues. CDR3 amino acids: CASSIRIGTGNQPQHF. The DNA for the CDR3 is TGTGCCAGTAGTATCCGTATAGGGACAGGCAATCAGCCCCAGCATTTT.

The CDR3 nucleotides are TGTGCCACCGGAATGGGACAGGGGCAAGAGACCCAGTACTTC. Translated: CATGMGQGQETQYF. The V gene is TRBV10-3, the J gene TRBJ2-5; 10 bases are a match to TRBD1. Looked up from germline, CDR1 is ENHRY and CDR2 is SYGVKD. There are 14 residues in the CDR3. The junction had 7 bases not matched to a gene; V was cut back by 10 bases and J by 2 bases.

The J gene is TRBJ1-1, the V gene TRBV5-4; D uncertain. V lost 1 base to trimming and J lost 2 bases, with 6 bases between them. Germline CDR1 reads SGHNT; CDR2 reads YYREEE (reference sequence). The CDR3 runs 13 residues. CDR3 DNA: TGTGCCAGCAGCTTGACAGTTAACACTGAAGCTTTCTTT. Translation gives CASSLTVNTEAFF. Filled out from reference TRBV5-4 and TRBJ1-1, the complete variable domain reads ETGVTQSPTHLIKTRGQQVTLRCSSQSGHNTVSWYQQALGQGPQFIFQYYREEENGRGNFPPRFSGLQFPNYSSELNVNALELDDSALYLCASSLTVNTEAFFGQGTRLTVV.

The chain couples TRBV27 to TRBJ1-3, with D tentatively TRBD1 (6 bases). This CDR3 is 14 amino acids long. Looked up from germline, CDR1 is MNHEY and CDR2 is SMNVEV (reference sequence). V lost 0 bases and J 8 bases, leaving 11 bases between the germline ends. The chain's CDR3 is CASSLSAGADTIYF. Written as DNA, the CDR3 is TGTGCCAGCAGTTTATCAGCAGGGGCGGACACCATATATTTT.